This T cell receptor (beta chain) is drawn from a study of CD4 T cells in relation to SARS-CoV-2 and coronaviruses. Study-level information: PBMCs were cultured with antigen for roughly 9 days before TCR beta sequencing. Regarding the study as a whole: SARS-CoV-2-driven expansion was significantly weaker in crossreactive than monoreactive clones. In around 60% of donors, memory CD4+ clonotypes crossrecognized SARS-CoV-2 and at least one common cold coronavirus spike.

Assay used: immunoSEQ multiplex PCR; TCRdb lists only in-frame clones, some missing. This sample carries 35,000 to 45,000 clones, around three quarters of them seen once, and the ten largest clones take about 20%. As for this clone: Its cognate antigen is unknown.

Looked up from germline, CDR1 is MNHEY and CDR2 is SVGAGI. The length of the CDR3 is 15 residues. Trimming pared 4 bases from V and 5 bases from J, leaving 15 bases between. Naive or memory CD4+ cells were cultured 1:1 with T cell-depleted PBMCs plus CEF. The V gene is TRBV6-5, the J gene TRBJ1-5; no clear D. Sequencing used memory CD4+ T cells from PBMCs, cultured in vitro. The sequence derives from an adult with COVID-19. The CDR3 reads CASSLDATHHQPQHF. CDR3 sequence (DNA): TGTGCCAGCAGTTTAGACGCAACGCACCATCAGCCCCAGCATTTT.